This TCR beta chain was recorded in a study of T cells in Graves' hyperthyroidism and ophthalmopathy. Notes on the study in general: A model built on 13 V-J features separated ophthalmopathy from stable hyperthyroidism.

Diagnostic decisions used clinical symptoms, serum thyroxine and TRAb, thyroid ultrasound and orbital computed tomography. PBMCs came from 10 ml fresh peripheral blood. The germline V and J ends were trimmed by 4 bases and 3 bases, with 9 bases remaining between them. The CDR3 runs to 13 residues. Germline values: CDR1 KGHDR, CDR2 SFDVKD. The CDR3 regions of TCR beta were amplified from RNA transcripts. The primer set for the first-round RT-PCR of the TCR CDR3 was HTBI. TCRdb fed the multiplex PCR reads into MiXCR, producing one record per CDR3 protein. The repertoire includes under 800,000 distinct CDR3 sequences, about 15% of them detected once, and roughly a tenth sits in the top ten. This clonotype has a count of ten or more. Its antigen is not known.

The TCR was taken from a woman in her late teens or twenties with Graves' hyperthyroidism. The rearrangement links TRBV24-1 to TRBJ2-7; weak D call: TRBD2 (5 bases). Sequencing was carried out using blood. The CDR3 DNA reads TGTGCCACCAGTGAGGCTAGCCGCTACGAGCAGTACTTC. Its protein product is CATSEASRYEQYF.